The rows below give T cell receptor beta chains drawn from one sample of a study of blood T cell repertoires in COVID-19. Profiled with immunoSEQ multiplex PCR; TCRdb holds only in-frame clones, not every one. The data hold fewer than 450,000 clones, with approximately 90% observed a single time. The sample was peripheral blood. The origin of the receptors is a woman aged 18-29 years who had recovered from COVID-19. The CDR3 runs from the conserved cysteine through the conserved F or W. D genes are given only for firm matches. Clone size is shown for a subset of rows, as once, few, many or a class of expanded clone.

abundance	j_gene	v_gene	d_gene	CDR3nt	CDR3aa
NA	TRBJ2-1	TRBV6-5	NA	TGTGCCAGCAGTTCTGGTTACAGGGACAATGAGCAGTTCTTC	CASSSGYRDNEQFF
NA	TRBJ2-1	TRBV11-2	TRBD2	TGTGCCAGCCAACGAGCGGGAGTAAATGAGCAGTTCTTC	CASQRAGVNEQFF
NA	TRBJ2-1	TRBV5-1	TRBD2	TGCGCCAGCAGCTTGGGTCTAGCGGGTATTTACAATGAGCAGTTCTTC	CASSLGLAGIYNEQFF
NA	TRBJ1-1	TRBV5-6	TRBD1	TGTGCCAGCAGCTTCGCGGGACAGAGGAACACTGAAGCTTTCTTT	CASSFAGQRNTEAFF
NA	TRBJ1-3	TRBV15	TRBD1	TGTGCCACCAGCAGGGAGACAGGGGGAAACACCATATATTTT	CATSRETGGNTIYF
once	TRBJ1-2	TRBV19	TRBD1	TGTGCCAGTAGTATAGGACAGGGGGCGAAGTCTGGCTACACCTTC	CASSIGQGAKSGYTF
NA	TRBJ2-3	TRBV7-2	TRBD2	TGTGCCAGCAGCTTTAGGTCGGCGGGAGGGCCCGATACGCAGTATTTT	CASSFRSAGGPDTQYF
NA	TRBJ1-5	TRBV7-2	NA	TGTGCCAGCAGCTTACTAGGGGTGGGCAATCAGCCCCAGCATTTT	CASSLLGVGNQPQHF
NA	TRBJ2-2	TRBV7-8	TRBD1	TGTGCCAGCAGCCAGACAGGGGGCCACACCGGGGAGCTGTTTTTT	CASSQTGGHTGELFF
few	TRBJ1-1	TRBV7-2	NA	TGTGCCAGCAGCTTGCGACAATGGAACACTGAAGCTTTCTTT	CASSLRQWNTEAFF
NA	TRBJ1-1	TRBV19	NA	TGTGCCAGTAGTCTCCGGGTCCCCAGAGGCACTGAAGCTTTCTTT	CASSLRVPRGTEAFF
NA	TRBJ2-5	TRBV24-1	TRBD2	TGTGCCACCAGTGATCAGAGCGACCGGGACAGGGAGACTAGCGGGACCGAAGAGACCCAGTACTTC	CATSDQSDRDRETSGTEETQYF
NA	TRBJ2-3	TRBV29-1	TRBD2	TGCAGCGTTAGAGGCACTAGCGGGAGTCCTGGGGTAAACACAGATACGCAGTATTTT	CSVRGTSGSPGVNTDTQYF
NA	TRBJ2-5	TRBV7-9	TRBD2	TGTGCCAGCAGCTTAACTAGCGTGGAGACCCAGTACTTC	CASSLTSVETQYF
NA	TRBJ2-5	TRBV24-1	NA	TGTGCCACCAGTGGGGGGGGCGCAGGAGAGACCCAGTACTTC	CATSGGGAGETQYF
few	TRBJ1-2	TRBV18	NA	TGTGCCAGCTCACCCCAGACAGGTCCACAAGGCTACACCTTC	CASSPQTGPQGYTF
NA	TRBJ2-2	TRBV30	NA	TGTGCCTGGAGTGTAAACAGGGCCCGGGAGCTGTTTTTT	CAWSVNRARELFF
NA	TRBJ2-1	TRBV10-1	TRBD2	TGCGTCCCGGGAGCAGCGGGAGGGAATGAGCAGTTCTTC	CVPGAAGGNEQFF
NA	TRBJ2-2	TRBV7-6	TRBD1	TGTGCCAGCAGCTTAGTCGAGACAGGGGTGGGCACCGGGGAGCTGTTTTTT	CASSLVETGVGTGELFF
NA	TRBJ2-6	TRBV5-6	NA	TGTGCCAGCAGCTTGGGCGGGGCGACTGGTGTCCTGACTTTC	CASSLGGATGVLTF
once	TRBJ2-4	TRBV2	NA	TGTGCCAGCAGTGACTCCCTGGCCAAAAACATTCAGTACTTC	CASSDSLAKNIQYF
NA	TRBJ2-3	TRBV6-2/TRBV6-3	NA	TGTGCCAGCAGCCCTTGGTCCGGTGACTACGGGGATACGCAGTATTTT	CASSPWSGDYGDTQYF
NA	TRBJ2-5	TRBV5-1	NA	TGCGCCAGCAGCAAGACAGAGTCGCAAGAGACCCAGTACTTC	CASSKTESQETQYF
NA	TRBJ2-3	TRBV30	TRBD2	TGTGCCTGGAGCCGGGGACTAGCGGGAGTCCACCACGGCACAGATACGCAGTATTTT	CAWSRGLAGVHHGTDTQYF
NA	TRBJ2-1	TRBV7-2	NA	TGTGCCAGCAGCTTCCGGACTCCCCTCAATGAGCAGTTCTTC	CASSFRTPLNEQFF
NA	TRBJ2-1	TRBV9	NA	TGTGCCAGCAGCGCACACCGGGGTTTCAATGAGCAGTTCTTC	CASSAHRGFNEQFF
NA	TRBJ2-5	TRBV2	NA	TGTGCCAGCAGATACGGACAGCCGTACCAAGAGACCCAGTACTTC	CASRYGQPYQETQYF
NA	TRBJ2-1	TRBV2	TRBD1	TGTGCCAGCAGTCAGGGGGATCGGTTCTTC	CASSQGDRFF
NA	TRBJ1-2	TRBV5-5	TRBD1	TGTGCCAGCAGGCCCGGGACAGGGGGCTGGAACTATGGCTACACCTTC	CASRPGTGGWNYGYTF
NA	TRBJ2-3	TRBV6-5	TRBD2	TGTGCCAGCAGTTACCCAATTCCAGCGGGGACAGATACGCAGTATTTT	CASSYPIPAGTDTQYF
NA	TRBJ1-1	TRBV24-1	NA	TGTGCCACCACTTACGGCACTGAAGCTTTCTTT	CATTYGTEAFF